This T cell receptor beta chain derives from a study of blood T cell repertoires in COVID-19. For the study at large: COVID-19 samples from acute and convalescent phases originated in the United States, Italy and Spain. Sources were T cells, B-cell-depleted T cells, or PBMCs; the material itself was cDNA or gDNA.

Per the original data handling: Amplification of reference gene primers was used by the study to estimate nucleated cell counts. TCRdb's table, derived via immunoSEQ multiplex PCR, lists solely in-frame clones and lacks some. That table is the source of V, J and clone size, and D and trimming were worked out from the DNA. The sample lists approximately 260,000 clones, around 87% occurring once. Germline V gives CDR1 WSHSY, CDR2 SAAADI. The V gene end was trimmed by 6 bases and the J gene end by 4 bases; junction bases not matched to a gene: 10. This CDR3 is built from 15 residues. The rearrangement links TRBV10-2 to TRBJ1-1; 8 bases agree with TRBD1. The source material was peripheral blood. This TCR was sampled from a man aged 55 to 70 who had recovered from COVID-19. The CDR3 sequence is CASRSASTGGTEAFF. The CDR3 nucleotides read TGCGCCAGCAGGAGCGCATCAACAGGGGGCACTGAAGCTTTCTTT.